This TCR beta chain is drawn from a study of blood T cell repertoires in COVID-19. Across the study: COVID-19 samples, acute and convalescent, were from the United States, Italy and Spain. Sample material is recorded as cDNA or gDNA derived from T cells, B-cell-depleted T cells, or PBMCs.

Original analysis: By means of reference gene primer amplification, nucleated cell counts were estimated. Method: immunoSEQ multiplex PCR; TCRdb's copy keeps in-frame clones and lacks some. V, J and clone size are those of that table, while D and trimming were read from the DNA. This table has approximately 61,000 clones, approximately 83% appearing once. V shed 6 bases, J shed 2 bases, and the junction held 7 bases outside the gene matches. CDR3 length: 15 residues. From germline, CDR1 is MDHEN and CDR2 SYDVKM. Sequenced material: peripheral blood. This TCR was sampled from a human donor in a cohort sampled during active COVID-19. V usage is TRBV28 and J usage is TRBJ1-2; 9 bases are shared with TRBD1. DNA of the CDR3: TGTGCCAGCAGAATACAGACAGGGGGGAACTATGGCTACACCTTC. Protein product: CASRIQTGGNYGYTF.